Listed below are T cell receptor beta chains from one sample, sequenced in a study of shared clonotypes between healthy human individuals. Generated by immunoSEQ multiplex PCR, the TCRdb table keeps only in-frame clones and is missing some. The sample holds 550,000 to 750,000 clones; 92% are singletons and the top ten take approximately 25%. The sample taken for sequencing was naive CD8+ T cells sorted from blood. Receptor source: a man aged 25-40 years in good health. Each CDR3 is given with its conserved first and last residue. The D gene is left open where the match is weak. Clone sizes are given selectively: once, few, many, or a class where the clone is expanded.

clone size	D gene	V gene	J gene	CDR3 DNA	CDR3 protein
.	TRBD2	TRBV28	TRBJ2-1	TGTGCCAGCAGTTCCCTCAAGTGGACTAGCGGGAACAATGAGCAGTTCTTC	CASSSLKWTSGNNEQFF
.	.	TRBV6-6	TRBJ2-2	TGTGCCAGCAGCTACCGCAGCACCGGGGAGCTGTTTTTT	CASSYRSTGELFF
.	.	TRBV11-2	TRBJ2-7	TGTGCCAGCAGCTCTAGCGAGCAGTACTTC	CASSSSEQYF
.	.	TRBV2	TRBJ1-2	TGTGCCAGCAGACCCCTCCGTGGCTACACCTTC	CASRPLRGYTF
.	.	TRBV7-8	TRBJ2-1	TGTGCCAGCAGCCCATCCAATGAGCAGTTCTTC	CASSPSNEQFF
.	.	TRBV30	TRBJ2-1	TGTGCCTGGATTGCGAGAACCTACAATGAGCAGTTCTTC	CAWIARTYNEQFF
.	TRBD2	TRBV5-6	TRBJ2-7	TGTGCCAGCAGCCCCCCCCTGGGAGGGCCGTCTACCGAGCAGTACTTC	CASSPPLGGPSTEQYF
.	TRBD1	TRBV9	TRBJ1-5	TGTGCCAGCAGCGCAGGGACAGGGGCGAGTCAGCCCCAGCATTTT	CASSAGTGASQPQHF
.	.	TRBV10-1	TRBJ2-7	TGCGCCAGCAGTGAGGGACTTTTAGGCGGACAGTCCTACGAGCAGTACTTC	CASSEGLLGGQSYEQYF
.	TRBD1	TRBV2	TRBJ2-7	TGTGCCAGCAGCCTCCGGGACAGGGACTACGAGCAGTACTTC	CASSLRDRDYEQYF
.	TRBD1	TRBV7-9	TRBJ1-2	TGTGCCAGCAGCCCACCGACAGGGACGGACTATGGCTACACCTTC	CASSPPTGTDYGYTF
.	.	TRBV6-5	TRBJ1-4	TGTGCCAGCAGTTACCTGGGTACAACTAATGAAAAACTGTTTTTT	CASSYLGTTNEKLFF
.	TRBD1	TRBV11-2	TRBJ2-7	TGTGCCAGCAGCCATGGGACAGGGGGCACCTACGAGCAGTACTTC	CASSHGTGGTYEQYF
few	TRBD1	TRBV6-1	TRBJ1-2	TGTGCCAGCTTGGACAGGTATGACTATGGCTACACCTTC	CASLDRYDYGYTF
.	.	TRBV7-6	TRBJ2-2	TGTGCCAGCAGCTTAGAATGGGGGTCCGTCGGGGAGCTGTTTTTT	CASSLEWGSVGELFF
.	TRBD1	TRBV2	TRBJ1-2	TGTGCCAGCAGGGACAGGTTTAATGGCTACACCTTC	CASRDRFNGYTF
.	TRBD2	TRBV7-3	TRBJ2-7	TGTGCCAGCAGCTTAGGCTACGGGAGGGGCTACGAGCAGTACTTC	CASSLGYGRGYEQYF
.	.	TRBV15	TRBJ1-5	TGTGCCACCAGCAGAGAAAGGGCTATAGCCCAGCATTTT	CATSRERAIAQHF
.	.	TRBV7-9	TRBJ2-3	TGTGCCAGCAGATTTCCCGGGTCCAGCACAGATACGCAGTATTTT	CASRFPGSSTDTQYF
.	.	TRBV7-8	TRBJ2-1	TGTGCCAGCAGCCCCGGGGGCGGGCCAATTTACAATGAGCAGTTCTTC	CASSPGGGPIYNEQFF
.	.	TRBV27	TRBJ2-6	TGTGCCAGCAGTTTTTTCAGCTCTGGGGCCAACGTCCTGACTTTC	CASSFFSSGANVLTF
.	.	TRBV7-6	TRBJ2-5	TGTGCCAGCAGCATACTAGAAGGGGCCCAAGAGACCCAGTACTTC	CASSILEGAQETQYF
.	.	TRBV29-1	TRBJ1-2	TGCAGCATTGGTTGGCCCAGTGGCTACACCTTC	CSIGWPSGYTF
.	TRBD2	TRBV10-1	TRBJ2-7	TGCGCCAGCAGTGGACTAGCGGGGACCTACGAGCAGTACTTC	CASSGLAGTYEQYF
.	.	TRBV10-3	TRBJ1-1	TGTGCCATCAGTGTGGCAGGAACAAACACTGAAGCTTTCTTT	CAISVAGTNTEAFF
once	.	TRBV28	TRBJ2-1	TGTGCCAGCAGTTTCGGGCAGGGGAGCTCCTACAATGAGCAGTTCTTC	CASSFGQGSSYNEQFF
.	.	TRBV6-1	TRBJ2-7	TGTGCCAGCAGTAAGGGACTCAAATACTACAAGCAGTACTTC	CASSKGLKYYKQYF
.	TRBD2	TRBV7-8	TRBJ2-7	TGTGCCAGCAGTTATACTAGCGGGAGGCTAACCTACGAGCAGTACTTC	CASSYTSGRLTYEQYF
.	.	TRBV18	TRBJ2-7	TGTGCCAGCTCACCACCGGACACCTACGAGCAGTACTTC	CASSPPDTYEQYF
.	.	TRBV6-1	TRBJ2-7	TGTGCCAGCAGTGAATTAACAGGCGGAGCCGAGCAGTACTTC	CASSELTGGAEQYF
.	TRBD2	TRBV29-1	TRBJ2-1	TGCAGCGTCGTAGGACTAGCGGAGAGCTCCTACAATGAGCAGTTCTTC	CSVVGLAESSYNEQFF
.	.	TRBV29-1	TRBJ2-2	TGCAGCGTTGATGCGGTAACCGGGGAGCTGTTTTTT	CSVDAVTGELFF
.	.	TRBV29-1	TRBJ1-2	TGCATCGGAGGAGGGCAAGACTATGGCTACACCTTC	CIGGGQDYGYTF
.	TRBD2	TRBV4-1	TRBJ2-7	TGCGCCAGCAGCCAAGTGTTTACTAGCGATCTCCACGAGCAGTACTTC	CASSQVFTSDLHEQYF
once	TRBD1	TRBV5-6	TRBJ1-2	TGTGCCAGCAGCTTTAGGCGCGGCGGAAACAGGGGAGGCTACACCTTC	CASSFRRGGNRGGYTF
.	.	TRBV30	TRBJ1-5	TGTGCCTGGGATAATCAGGGTAATCAGCCCCAGCATTTT	CAWDNQGNQPQHF
.	.	TRBV11-2	TRBJ1-2	TGTGCCAGCAGCCCACCCCCAACAGGGCTGGGGGACTATGGCTACACCTTC	CASSPPPTGLGDYGYTF
.	.	TRBV21-1	TRBJ2-2	TGTGCCAGCAGCAAAGAGGGGACTAGCGGGAGGGCCCTGGACACCGGGGAGCTGTTTTTT	CASSKEGTSGRALDTGELFF
.	.	TRBV9	TRBJ2-1	TGTGCCAGCAGTGAAAAGAGACAGACTGAGCAGTTCTTC	CASSEKRQTEQFF
.	.	TRBV19	TRBJ2-7	TGTGCCAGTAGTATTGGTGGCAGGGGCTCCTACGAGCAGTACTTC	CASSIGGRGSYEQYF
.	.	TRBV27	TRBJ2-3	TGTGCCAGCACCGCACGAGGAGGGATAGATACGCAGTATTTT	CASTARGGIDTQYF